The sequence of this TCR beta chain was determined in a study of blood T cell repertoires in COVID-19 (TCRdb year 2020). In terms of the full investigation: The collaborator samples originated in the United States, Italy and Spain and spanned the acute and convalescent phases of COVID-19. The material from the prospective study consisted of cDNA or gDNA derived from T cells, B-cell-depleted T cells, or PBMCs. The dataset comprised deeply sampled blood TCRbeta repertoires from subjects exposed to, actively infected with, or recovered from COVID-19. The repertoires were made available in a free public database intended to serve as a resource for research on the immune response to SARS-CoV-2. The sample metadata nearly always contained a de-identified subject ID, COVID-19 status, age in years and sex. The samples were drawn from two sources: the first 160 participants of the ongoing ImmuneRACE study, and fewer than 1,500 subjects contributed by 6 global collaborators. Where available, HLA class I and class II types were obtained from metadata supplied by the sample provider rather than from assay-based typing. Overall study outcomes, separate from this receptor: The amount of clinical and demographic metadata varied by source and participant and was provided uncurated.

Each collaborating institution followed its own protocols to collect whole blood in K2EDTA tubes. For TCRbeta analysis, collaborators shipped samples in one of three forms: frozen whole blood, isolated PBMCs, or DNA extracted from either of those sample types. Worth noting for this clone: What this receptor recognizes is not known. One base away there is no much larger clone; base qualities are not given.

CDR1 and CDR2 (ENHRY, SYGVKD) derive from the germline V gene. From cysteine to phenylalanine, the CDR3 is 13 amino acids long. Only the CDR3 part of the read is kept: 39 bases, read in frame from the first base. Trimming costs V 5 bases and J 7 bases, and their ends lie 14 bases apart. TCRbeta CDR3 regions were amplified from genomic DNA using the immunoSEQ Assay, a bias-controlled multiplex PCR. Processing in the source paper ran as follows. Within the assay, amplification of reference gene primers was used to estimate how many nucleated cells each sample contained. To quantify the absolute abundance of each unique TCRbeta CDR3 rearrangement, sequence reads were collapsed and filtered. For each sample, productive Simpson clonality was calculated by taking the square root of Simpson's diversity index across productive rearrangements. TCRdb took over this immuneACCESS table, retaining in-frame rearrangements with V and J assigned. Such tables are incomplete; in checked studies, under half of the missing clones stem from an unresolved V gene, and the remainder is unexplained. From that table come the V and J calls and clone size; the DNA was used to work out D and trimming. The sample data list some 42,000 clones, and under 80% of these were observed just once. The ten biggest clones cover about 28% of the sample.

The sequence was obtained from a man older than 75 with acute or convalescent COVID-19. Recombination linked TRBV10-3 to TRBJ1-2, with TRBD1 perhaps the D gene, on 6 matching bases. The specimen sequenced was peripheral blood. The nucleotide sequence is TGTGCCATCAGTCCAACGCAAGGGGGTGGCTACACCTTC. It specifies CAISPTQGGGYTF.